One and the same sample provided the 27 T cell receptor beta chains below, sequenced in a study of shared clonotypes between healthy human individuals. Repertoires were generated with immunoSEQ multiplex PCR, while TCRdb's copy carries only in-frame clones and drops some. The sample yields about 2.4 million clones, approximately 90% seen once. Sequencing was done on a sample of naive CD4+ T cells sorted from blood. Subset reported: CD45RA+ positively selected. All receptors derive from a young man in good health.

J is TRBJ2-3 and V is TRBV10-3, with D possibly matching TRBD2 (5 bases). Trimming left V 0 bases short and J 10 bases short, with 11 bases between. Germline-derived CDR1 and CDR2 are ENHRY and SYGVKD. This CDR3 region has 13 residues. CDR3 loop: CAISESLEVPQYF. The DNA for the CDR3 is TGTGCCATCAGTGAGTCCCTGGAGGTCCCGCAGTATTTT.

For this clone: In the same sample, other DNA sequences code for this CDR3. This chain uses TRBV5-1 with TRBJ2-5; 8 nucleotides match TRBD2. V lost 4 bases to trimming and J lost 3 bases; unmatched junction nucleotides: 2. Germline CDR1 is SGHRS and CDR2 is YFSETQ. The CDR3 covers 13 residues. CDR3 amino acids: CASSLLAEETQYF. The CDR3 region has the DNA TGCGCCAGCAGCCTACTAGCGGAAGAGACCCAGTACTTC. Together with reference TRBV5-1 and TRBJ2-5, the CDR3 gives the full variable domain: KAGVTQTPRYLIKTRGQQVTLSCSPISGHRSVSWYQQTPGQGLQFLFEYFSETQRNKGNFPGRFSGRQFSNSRSEMNVSTLELGDSALYLCASSLLAEETQYFGPGTRLLVL.

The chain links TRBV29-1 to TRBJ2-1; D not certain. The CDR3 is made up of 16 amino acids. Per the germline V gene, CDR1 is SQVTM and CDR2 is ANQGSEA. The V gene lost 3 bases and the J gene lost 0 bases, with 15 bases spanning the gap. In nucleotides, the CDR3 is TGCAGCGTTGACTTCCCAAAGGCTGGCTCCTACAATGAGCAGTTCTTC. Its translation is CSVDFPKAGSYNEQFF.

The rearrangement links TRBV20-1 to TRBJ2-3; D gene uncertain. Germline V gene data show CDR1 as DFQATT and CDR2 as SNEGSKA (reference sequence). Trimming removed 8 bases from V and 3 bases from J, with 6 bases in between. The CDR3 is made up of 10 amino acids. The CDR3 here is CSYSTDTQYF. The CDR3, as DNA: TGCAGTTACAGTACAGATACGCAGTATTTT.

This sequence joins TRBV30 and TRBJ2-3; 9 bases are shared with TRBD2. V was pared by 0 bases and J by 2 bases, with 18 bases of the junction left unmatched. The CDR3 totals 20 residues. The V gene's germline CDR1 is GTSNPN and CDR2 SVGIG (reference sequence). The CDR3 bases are TGTGCCTGGAGTGTGGGCGGGAGCGGGGGGTTCCTCGGACTCACAGATACGCAGTATTTT. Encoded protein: CAWSVGGSGGFLGLTDTQYF.

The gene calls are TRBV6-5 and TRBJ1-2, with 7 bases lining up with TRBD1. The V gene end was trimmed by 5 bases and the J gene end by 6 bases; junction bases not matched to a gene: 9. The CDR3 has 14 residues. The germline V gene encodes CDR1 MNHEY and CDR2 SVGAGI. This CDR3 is CASSPPGQRNGYTF. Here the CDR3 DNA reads TGTGCCAGCAGTCCTCCGGGACAGCGCAATGGCTACACCTTC.

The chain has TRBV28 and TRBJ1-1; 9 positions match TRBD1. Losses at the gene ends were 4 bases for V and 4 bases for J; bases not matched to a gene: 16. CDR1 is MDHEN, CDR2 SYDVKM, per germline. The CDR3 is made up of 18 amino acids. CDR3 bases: TGTGCCAGCAGTTCCTCACTAGACCGGGACAGGGACCTCACTGAAGCTTTCTTT. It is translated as CASSSSLDRDRDLTEAFF.

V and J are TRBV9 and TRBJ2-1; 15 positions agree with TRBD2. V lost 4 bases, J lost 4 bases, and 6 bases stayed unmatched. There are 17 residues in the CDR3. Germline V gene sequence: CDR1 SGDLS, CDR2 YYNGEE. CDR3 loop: CASSLGTSGRIYNEQFF. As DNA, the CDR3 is TGTGCCAGCAGCCTTGGGACTAGCGGGAGGATTTACAATGAGCAGTTCTTC. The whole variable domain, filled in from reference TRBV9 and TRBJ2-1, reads DSGVTQTPKHLITATGQRVTLRCSPRSGDLSVYWYQQSLDQGLQFLIQYYNGEERAKGNILERFSAQQFPDLHSELNLSSLELGDSALYFCASSLGTSGRIYNEQFFGPGTRLTVL.

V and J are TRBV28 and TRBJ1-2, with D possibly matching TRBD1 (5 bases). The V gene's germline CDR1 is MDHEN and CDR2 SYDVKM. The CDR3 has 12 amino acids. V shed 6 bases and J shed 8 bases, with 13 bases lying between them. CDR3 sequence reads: CASSRDRLGYTF. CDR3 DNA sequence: TGTGCCAGCAGCCGGGACCGCCTGGGCTACACCTTC.

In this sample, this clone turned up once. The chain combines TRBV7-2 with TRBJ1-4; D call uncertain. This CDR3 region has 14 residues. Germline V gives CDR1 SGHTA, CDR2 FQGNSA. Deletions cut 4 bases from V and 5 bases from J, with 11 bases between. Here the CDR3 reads CASSSRASNEKLFF. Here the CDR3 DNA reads TGTGCCAGCAGCTCACGGGCGTCAAATGAAAAACTGTTTTTT.

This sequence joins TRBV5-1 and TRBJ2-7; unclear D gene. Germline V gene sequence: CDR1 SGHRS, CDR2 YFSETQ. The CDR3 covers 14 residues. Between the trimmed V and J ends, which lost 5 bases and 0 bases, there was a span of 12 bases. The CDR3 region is CASRLEDLSYEQYF. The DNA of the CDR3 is TGCGCCAGCAGACTCGAGGACCTCTCCTACGAGCAGTACTTC. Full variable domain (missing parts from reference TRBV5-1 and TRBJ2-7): KAGVTQTPRYLIKTRGQQVTLSCSPISGHRSVSWYQQTPGQGLQFLFEYFSETQRNKGNFPGRFSGRQFSNSRSEMNVSTLELGDSALYLCASRLEDLSYEQYFGPGTRLTVT.

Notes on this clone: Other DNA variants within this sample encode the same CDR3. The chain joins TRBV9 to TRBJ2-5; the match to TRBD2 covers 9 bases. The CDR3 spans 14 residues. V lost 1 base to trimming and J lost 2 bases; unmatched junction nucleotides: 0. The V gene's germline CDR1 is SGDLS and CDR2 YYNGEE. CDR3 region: CASSVLAGQETQYF. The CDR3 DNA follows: TGTGCCAGCAGCGTACTAGCGGGGCAAGAGACCCAGTACTTC.

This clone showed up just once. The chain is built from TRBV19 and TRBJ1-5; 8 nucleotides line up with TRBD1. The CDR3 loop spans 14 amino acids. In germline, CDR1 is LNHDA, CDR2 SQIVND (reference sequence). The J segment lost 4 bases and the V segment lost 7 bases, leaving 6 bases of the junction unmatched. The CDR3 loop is CASTPGGNNQPQHF. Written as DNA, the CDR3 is TGTGCCAGTACCCCAGGGGGCAATAATCAGCCCCAGCATTTT.

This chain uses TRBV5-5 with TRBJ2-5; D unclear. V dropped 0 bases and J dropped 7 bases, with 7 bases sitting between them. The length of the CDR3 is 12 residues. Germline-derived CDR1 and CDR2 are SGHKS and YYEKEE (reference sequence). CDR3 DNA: TGTGCCAGCAGCTTGGAATCTGGGACCCAGTACTTC. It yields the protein CASSLESGTQYF.

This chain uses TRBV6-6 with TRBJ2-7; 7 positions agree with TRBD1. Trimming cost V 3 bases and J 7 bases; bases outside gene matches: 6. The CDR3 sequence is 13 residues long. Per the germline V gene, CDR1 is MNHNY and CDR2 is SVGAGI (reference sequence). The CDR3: CASSYTTGFEQYF. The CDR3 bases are TGTGCCAGCAGTTATACGACAGGGTTTGAGCAGTACTTC.

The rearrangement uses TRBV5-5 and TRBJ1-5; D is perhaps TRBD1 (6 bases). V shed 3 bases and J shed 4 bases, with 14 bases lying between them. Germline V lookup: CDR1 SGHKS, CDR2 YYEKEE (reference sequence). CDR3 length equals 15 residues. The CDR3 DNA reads TGTGCCAGCAGCTATACAGGGAACCTTAATCAGCCCCAGCATTTT. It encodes CASSYTGNLNQPQHF. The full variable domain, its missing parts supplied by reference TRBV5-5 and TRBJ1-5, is DAGVTQSPTHLIKTRGQQVTLRCSPISGHKSVSWYQQVLGQGPQFIFQYYEKEERGRGNFPDRFSARQFPNYSSELNVNALLLGDSALYLCASSYTGNLNQPQHFGDGTRLSIL.

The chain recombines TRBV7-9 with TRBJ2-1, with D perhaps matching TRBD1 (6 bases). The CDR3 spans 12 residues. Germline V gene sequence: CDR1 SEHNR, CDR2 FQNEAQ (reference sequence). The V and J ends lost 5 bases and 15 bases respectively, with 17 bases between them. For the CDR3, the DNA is TGTGCCAGCAGCATACTCGGGACACGAGCGTTCTTC. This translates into CASSILGTRAFF.

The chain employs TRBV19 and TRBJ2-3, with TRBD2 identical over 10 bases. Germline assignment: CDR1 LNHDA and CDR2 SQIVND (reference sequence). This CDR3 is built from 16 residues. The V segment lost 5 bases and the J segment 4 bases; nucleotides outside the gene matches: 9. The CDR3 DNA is TGTGCCAGTAGTCCGATAGCGGGGGGTGCCGCAGATACGCAGTATTTT. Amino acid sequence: CASSPIAGGAADTQYF.

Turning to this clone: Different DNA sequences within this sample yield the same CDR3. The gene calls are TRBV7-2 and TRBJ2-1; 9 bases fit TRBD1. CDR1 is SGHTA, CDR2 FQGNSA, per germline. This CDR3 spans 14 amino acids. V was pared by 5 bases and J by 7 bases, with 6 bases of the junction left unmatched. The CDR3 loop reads CASSLGQGRNEQFF. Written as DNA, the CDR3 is TGTGCCAGCAGCCTCGGACAGGGGCGTAATGAGCAGTTCTTC.

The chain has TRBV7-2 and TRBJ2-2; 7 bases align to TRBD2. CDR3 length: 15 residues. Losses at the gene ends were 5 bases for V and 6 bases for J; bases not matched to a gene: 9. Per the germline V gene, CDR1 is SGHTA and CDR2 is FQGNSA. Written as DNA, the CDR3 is TGTGCCAGCAGCCCCGGGCGGGGGAAGGCCGGGGAGCTGTTTTTT. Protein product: CASSPGRGKAGELFF.

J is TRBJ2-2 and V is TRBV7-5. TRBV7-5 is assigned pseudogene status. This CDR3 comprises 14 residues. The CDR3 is CARSLLRGPGELFF. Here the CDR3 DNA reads TGTGCCAGAAGCTTATTGAGGGGCCCCGGGGAGCTGTTTTTT.

CDR3 region: CASSLVGDLSYEQYF. CDR3 nucleotides: TGTGCCAGCAGCTTGGTGGGGGACCTCTCCTACGAGCAGTACTTC. This chain uses TRBV5-4 with TRBJ2-7, with D perhaps being TRBD1 or TRBD2 (5 bases each). V lost 0 bases and J 0 bases, leaving 10 bases between the germline ends. The length of the CDR3 is 15 residues. Germline CDR1 and CDR2: SGHNT and YYREEE (reference sequence).

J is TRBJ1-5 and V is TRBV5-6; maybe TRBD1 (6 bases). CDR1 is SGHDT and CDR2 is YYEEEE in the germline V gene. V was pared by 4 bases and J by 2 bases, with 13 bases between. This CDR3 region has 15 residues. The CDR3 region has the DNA TGTGCCAGCAGCGTATCGGGGGGCGGCAATCAGCCCCAGCATTTT. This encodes CASSVSGGGNQPQHF. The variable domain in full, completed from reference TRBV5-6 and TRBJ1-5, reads DAGVTQSPTHLIKTRGQQVTLRCSPKSGHDTVSWYQQALGQGPQFIFQYYEEEERQRGNFPDRFSGHQFPNYSSELNVNALLLGDSALYLCASSVSGGGNQPQHFGDGTRLSIL.

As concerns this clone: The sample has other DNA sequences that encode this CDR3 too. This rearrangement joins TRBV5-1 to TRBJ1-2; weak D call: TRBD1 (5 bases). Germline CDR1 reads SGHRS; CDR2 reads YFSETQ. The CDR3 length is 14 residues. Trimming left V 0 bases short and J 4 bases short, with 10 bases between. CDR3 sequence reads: CASSLERGSYGYTF. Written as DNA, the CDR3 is TGCGCCAGCAGCTTGGAACGGGGCAGCTATGGCTACACCTTC. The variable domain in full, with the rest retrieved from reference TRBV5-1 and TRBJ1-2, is KAGVTQTPRYLIKTRGQQVTLSCSPISGHRSVSWYQQTPGQGLQFLFEYFSETQRNKGNFPGRFSGRQFSNSRSEMNVSTLELGDSALYLCASSLERGSYGYTFGSGTRLTVV.

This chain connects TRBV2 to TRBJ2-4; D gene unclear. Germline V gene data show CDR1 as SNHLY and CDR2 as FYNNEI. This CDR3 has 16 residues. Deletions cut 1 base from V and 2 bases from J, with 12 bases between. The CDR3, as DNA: TGTGCCAGCAGTGAAGAGTGGGGTCTTACCAAAAACATTCAGTACTTC. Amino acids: CASSEEWGLTKNIQYF.

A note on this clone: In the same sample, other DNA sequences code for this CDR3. In DNA, the CDR3 is TGTGCCAGCAGCTGGGGATCGTACGAGCAGTACTTC. This translates into CASSWGSYEQYF. J is TRBJ2-7 and V is TRBV5-5; no clear D gene. The length of the CDR3 is 12 residues. Between the trimmed V and J ends, which lost 3 bases and 4 bases, there was a span of 8 bases. The V gene's germline CDR1 is SGHKS and CDR2 YYEKEE (reference sequence). The full variable domain, its missing parts supplied by reference TRBV5-5 and TRBJ2-7, is DAGVTQSPTHLIKTRGQQVTLRCSPISGHKSVSWYQQVLGQGPQFIFQYYEKEERGRGNFPDRFSARQFPNYSSELNVNALLLGDSALYLCASSWGSYEQYFGPGTRLTVT.

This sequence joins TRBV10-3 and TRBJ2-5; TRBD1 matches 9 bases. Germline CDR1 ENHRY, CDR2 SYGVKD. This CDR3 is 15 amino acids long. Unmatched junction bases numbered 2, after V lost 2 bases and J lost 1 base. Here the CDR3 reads CAISEGQGLQETQYF. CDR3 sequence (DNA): TGTGCCATCAGTGAGGGACAGGGGCTCCAAGAGACCCAGTACTTC.